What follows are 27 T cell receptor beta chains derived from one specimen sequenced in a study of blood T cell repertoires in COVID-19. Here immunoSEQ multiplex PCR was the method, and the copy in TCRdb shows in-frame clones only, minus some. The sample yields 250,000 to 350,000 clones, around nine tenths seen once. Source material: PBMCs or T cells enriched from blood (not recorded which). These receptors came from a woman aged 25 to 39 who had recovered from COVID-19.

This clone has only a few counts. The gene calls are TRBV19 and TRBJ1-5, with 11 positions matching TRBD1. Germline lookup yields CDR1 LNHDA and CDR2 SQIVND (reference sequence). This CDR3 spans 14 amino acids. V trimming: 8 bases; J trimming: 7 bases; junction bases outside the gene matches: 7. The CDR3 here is CASGGQGGSQPQHF. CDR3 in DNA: TGTGCCAGTGGGGGACAGGGGGGTTCGCAGCCCCAGCATTTT.

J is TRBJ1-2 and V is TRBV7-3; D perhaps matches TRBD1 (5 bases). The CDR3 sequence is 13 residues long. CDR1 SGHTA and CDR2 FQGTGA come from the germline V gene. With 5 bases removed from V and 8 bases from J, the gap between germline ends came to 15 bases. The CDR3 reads CASSPGTPYGYTF. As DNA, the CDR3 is TGTGCCAGCAGCCCCGGGACTCCTTACGGCTACACCTTC.

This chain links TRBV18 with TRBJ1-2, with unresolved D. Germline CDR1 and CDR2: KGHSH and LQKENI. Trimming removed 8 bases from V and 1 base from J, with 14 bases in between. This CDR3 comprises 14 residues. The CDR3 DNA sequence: TGTGCCAGCCACCCACTTGTTGGTAACTATGGCTACACCTTC. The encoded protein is CASHPLVGNYGYTF.

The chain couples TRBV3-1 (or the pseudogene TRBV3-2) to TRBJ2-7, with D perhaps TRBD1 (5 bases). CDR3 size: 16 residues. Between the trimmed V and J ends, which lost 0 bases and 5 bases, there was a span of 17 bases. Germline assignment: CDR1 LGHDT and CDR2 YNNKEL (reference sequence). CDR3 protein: CASSQDVAGSIDEQYF. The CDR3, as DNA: TGTGCCAGCAGCCAAGATGTTGCAGGGTCGATTGACGAGCAGTACTTC.

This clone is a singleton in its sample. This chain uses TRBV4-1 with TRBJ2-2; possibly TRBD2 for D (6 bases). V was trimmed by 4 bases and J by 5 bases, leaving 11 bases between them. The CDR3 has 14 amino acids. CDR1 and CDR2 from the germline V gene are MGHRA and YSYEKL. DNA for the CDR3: TGCGCCAGCAGCCTCCTTGGAGGGACCGGGGAGCTGTTTTTT. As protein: CASSLLGGTGELFF.

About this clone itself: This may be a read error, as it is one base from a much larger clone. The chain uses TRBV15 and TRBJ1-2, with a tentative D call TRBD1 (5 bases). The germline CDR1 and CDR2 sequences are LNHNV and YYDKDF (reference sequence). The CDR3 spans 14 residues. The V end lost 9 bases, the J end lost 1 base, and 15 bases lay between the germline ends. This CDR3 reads CATGGGGVNYGYTF. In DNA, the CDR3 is TGTGCCACGGGAGGTGGGGGGGTTAACTATGGCTACACCTTC.

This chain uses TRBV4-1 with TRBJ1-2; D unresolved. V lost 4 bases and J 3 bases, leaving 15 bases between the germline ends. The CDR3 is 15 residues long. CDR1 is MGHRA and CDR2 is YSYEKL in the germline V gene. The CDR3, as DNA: TGCGCCAGCAGCCCCGTCGGGTTCGGGGACTATGGCTACACCTTC. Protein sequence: CASSPVGFGDYGYTF.

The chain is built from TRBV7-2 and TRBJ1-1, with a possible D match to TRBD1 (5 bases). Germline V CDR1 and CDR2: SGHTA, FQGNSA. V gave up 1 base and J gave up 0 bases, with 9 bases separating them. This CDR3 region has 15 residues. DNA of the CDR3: TGTGCCAGCAGCTTAGATGGGGCAATGAACACTGAAGCTTTCTTT. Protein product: CASSLDGAMNTEAFF.

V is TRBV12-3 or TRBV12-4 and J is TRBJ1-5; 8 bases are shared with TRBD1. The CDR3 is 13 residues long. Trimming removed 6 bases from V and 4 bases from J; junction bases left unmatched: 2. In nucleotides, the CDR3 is TGTGCCAGCAGAGGACAGGGTAATCAGCCCCAGCATTTT. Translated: CASRGQGNQPQHF.

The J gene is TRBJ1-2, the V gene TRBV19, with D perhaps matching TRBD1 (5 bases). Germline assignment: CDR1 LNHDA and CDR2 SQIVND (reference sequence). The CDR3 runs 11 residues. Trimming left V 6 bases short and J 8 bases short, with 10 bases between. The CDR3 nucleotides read TGTGCCAGTAGCCACTCAGGGGGCTACACCTTC. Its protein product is CASSHSGGYTF.

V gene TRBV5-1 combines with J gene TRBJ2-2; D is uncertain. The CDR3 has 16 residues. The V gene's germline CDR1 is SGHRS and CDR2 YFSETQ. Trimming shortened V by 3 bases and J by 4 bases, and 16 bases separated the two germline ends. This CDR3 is CASSSLVVPGTGELFF. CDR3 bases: TGCGCCAGCAGCTCGTTAGTAGTACCGGGCACCGGGGAGCTGTTTTTT. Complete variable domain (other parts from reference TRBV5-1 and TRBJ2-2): KAGVTQTPRYLIKTRGQQVTLSCSPISGHRSVSWYQQTPGQGLQFLFEYFSETQRNKGNFPGRFSGRQFSNSRSEMNVSTLELGDSALYLCASSSLVVPGTGELFFGEGSRLTVL.

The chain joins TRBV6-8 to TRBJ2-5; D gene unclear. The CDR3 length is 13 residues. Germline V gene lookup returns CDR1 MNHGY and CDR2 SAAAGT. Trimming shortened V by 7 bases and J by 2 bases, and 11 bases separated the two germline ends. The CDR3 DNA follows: TGTGCCAGCATTCCGGCGGAACAAGAGACCCAGTACTTC. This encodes CASIPAEQETQYF.

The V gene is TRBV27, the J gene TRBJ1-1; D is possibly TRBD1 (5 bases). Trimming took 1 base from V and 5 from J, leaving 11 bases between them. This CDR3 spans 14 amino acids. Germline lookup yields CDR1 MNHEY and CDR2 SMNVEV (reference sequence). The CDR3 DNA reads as TGTGCCAGCAGTTTATACCAGGGAGGGACTGAAGCTTTCTTT. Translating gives CASSLYQGGTEAFF.

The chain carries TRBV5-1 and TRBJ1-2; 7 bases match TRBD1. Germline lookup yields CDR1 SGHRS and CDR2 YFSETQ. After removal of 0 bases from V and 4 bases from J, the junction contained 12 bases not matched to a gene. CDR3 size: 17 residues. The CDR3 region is CASSLASSGGIIYGYTF. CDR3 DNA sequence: TGCGCCAGCAGCTTGGCCTCATCAGGGGGGATTATCTATGGCTACACCTTC.

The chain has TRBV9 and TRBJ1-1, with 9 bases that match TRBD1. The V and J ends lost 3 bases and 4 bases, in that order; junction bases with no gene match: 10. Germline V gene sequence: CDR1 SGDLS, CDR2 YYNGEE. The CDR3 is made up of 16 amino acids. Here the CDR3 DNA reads TGTGCCAGCAGCGCCCTGGGACAGGGAGTGGGCACTGAAGCTTTCTTT. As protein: CASSALGQGVGTEAFF.

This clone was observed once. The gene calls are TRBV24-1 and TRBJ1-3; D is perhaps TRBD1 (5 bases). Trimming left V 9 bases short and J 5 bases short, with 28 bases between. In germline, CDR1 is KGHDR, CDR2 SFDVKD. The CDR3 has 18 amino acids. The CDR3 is CATGSFGLQRGIRNTIYF. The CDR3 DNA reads TGTGCCACCGGTAGCTTTGGGTTGCAAAGGGGTATTCGAAACACCATATATTTT.

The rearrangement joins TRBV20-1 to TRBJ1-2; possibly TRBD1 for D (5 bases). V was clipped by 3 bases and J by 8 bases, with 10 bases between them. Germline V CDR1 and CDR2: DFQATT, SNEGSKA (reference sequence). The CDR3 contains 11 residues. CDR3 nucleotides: TGCAGTGCTAGCCAGGGTCAGGGCTACACCTTC. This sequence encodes CSASQGQGYTF.

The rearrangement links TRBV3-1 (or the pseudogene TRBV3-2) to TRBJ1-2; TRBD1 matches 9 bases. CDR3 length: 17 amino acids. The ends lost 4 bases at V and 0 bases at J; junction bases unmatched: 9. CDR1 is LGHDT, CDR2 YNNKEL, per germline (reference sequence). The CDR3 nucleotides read TGTGCCAGCAGCCCATTCGGGACAGGGAAACCTAACTATGGCTACACCTTC. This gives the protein CASSPFGTGKPNYGYTF.

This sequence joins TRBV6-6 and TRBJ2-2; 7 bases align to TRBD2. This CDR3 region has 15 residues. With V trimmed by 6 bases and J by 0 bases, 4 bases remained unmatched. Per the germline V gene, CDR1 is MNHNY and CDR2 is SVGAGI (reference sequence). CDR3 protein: CASSYAGANTGELFF. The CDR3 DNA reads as TGTGCCAGCAGCTATGCGGGGGCGAACACCGGGGAGCTGTTTTTT.

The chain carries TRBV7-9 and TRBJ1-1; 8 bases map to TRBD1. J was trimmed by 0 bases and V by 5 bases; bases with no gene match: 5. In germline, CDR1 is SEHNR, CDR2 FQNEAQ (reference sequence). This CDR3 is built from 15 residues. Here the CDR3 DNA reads TGTGCCAGCAGCCCTTACAGGGGGATGAACACTGAAGCTTTCTTT. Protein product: CASSPYRGMNTEAFF. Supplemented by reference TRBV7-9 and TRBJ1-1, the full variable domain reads DTGVSQNPRHKITKRGQNVTFRCDPISEHNRLYWYRQTLGQGPEFLTYFQNEAQLEKSRLLSDRFSAERPKGSFSTLEIQRTEQGDSAMYLCASSPYRGMNTEAFFGQGTRLTVV.

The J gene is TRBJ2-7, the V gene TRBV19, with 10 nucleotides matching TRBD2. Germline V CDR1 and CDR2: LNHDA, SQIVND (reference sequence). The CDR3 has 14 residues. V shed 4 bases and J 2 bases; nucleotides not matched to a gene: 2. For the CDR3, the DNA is TGTGCCAGTAGTAGGCTAGCGGGGGCCTACGAGCAGTACTTC. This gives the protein CASSRLAGAYEQYF.

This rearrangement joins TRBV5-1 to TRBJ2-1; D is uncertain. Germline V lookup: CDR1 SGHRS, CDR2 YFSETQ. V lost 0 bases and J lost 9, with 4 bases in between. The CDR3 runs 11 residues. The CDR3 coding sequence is TGCGCCAGCAGCTTGGTGGCTGAGCAGTTCTTC. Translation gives CASSLVAEQFF.

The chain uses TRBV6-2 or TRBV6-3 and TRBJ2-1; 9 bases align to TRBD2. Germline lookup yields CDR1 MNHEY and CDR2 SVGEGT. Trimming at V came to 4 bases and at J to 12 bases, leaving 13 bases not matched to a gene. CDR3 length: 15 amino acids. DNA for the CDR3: TGTGCCAGCAGTTCCTTTAGCGGGGGCTTTTTCGGGCAGTTCTTC. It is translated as CASSSFSGGFFGQFF.

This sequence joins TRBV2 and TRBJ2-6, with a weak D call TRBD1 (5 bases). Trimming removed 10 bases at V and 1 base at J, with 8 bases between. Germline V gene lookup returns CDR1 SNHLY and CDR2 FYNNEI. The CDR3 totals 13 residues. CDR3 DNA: TGTGCCACGCAGGGATCTGGGGCCAACGTCCTGACTTTC. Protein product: CATQGSGANVLTF.

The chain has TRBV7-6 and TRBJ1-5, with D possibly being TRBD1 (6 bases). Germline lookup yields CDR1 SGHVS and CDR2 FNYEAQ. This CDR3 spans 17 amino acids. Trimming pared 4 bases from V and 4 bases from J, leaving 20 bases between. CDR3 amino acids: CASSSTEFGGTNQPQHF. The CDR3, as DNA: TGTGCCAGCAGCTCGACAGAATTCGGGGGGACAAATCAGCCCCAGCATTTT.

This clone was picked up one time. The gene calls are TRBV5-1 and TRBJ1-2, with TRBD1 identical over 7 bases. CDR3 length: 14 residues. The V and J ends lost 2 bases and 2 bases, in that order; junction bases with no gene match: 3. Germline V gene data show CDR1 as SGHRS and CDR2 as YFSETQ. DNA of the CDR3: TGCGCCAGCAGCTTATCAGGGGGGAACTATGGCTACACCTTC. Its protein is CASSLSGGNYGYTF.

The chain's CDR3 is CASKGAPIYGYTF. The DNA of the CDR3 is TGTGCCAGCAAGGGGGCACCTATCTATGGCTACACCTTC. This chain uses TRBV2 with TRBJ1-2, with 7 nucleotides matching TRBD1. CDR3 length: 13 residues. V lost 7 bases to trimming and J lost 4 bases; unmatched junction nucleotides: 6. Germline V gene lookup returns CDR1 SNHLY and CDR2 FYNNEI.